This is a list of T cell receptor beta chains from one sample in a study of regulatory T cells in long-lasting Graves disease. TCRdb reprocessed the multiplex PCR reads with MiXCR, giving one entry per CDR3 protein. The table includes around 500,000 distinct CDR3 sequences, roughly 20% detected once. Material: peripheral blood mononuclear cells (PBMCs), obtained when the disease was refractory, from a patient treated with antithyroid drugs. Receptors originate from a female donor with Graves disease. CDR3s include the opening cysteine and the closing phenylalanine or tryptophan. D genes are given only for firm matches. Size values are once, few and many counts, or a class for expanded clones, and some rows have none.

j_gene | v_gene | d_gene | abundance | CDR3nt | CDR3aa
TRBJ2-7 | TRBV11-2 | - | - | TGTGCCAGCAGTTTTCGGGGGTTACACGAGCAGTACTTC | CASSFRGLHEQYF
TRBJ1-1 | TRBV20-1 | - | few | TGCAGTGCTTGGGTCAGGGACATTGAGAGTACTGAAGCTTTCTTT | CSAWVRDIESTEAFF
TRBJ2-5 | TRBV7-9 | TRBD2 | many | TGTGCCAGCAGCCCAGCGGGAGGGCCTGTGGAGACCCAGTACTTC | CASSPAGGPVETQYF
TRBJ2-2 | TRBV12-3/TRBV12-4 | TRBD2 | many | TGTGCCAGCAGTCCAAGCGGGGACTTGAACACCGGGGAGCTGTTTTTT | CASSPSGDLNTGELFF
TRBJ1-1 | TRBV30 | - | many | TGTGCCTGGAGTGTACCCGGAGCGGCGAAAGCTTTCTTT | CAWSVPGAAKAFF
TRBJ1-2 | TRBV3-1 | - | many | TGTGCCAGCAGCCAGGAGGGGGGGGCCACTAACTATGGCTACACCTTC | CASSQEGGATNYGYTF
TRBJ1-2 | TRBV20-1 | TRBD1 | many | TGCAGTGCTAGAGATCAGAAGGGGGCGTATCATGGCTACACCTTC | CSARDQKGAYHGYTF
TRBJ2-7 | TRBV19 | - | - | TGTGCCAGCGGACAGAATCACTACGAGCAGTACTTC | CASGQNHYEQYF
TRBJ2-1 | TRBV28 | TRBD2 | many | TGTGCCAGCAGCTTAGGGCTAGCGGCCTACAATGAGCAGTTCTTC | CASSLGLAAYNEQFF
TRBJ1-1 | TRBV19 | - | many | TGTGCCAGTAGTATAGCTGGGGGGCGAACTGAAGCTTTCTTT | CASSIAGGRTEAFF
TRBJ1-1 | TRBV18 | - | - | TGTGCCAGCTCACCTGTCCGGCAGGATACTGAAGCTTTCTTT | CASSPVRQDTEAFF
TRBJ2-7 | TRBV20-1 | - | - | TGCAGTGCTAGTGAAAACAGCTACGAGCAGTACTTC | CSASENSYEQYF
TRBJ2-5 | TRBV19 | TRBD1 | - | TGTGCCAGTAGTATCACAGGGGGCTTCCAAGAGACCCAGTACTTC | CASSITGGFQETQYF
TRBJ2-7 | TRBV11-2 | - | many | TGTGCCAGCAGCTTAGAACTAAACTACGAGCAGTACTTC | CASSLELNYEQYF
TRBJ2-7 | TRBV20-1 | TRBD1 | few | TGCAGTGCTAGGGGGCCGGGACAGACTAAAAACTCCTACGAGCAGTACTTC | CSARGPGQTKNSYEQYF
TRBJ2-7 | TRBV27 | - | few | TGTGCCAGCAGTTCTGCTTCGAGTGGGAGAGGGGGTTACGAGCAGTACTTC | CASSSASSGRGGYEQYF
TRBJ2-2 | TRBV5-1 | TRBD1 | few | TGCGCCAGCAGGGAGCCGGGACAGAAGCCCGGGGAGCTGTTTTTT | CASREPGQKPGELFF
TRBJ2-3 | TRBV27 | - | once | TGTGCCAGCAGTTTTCCCGAAGATACGCAGTATTTT | CASSFPEDTQYF
TRBJ2-2 | TRBV6-2/TRBV6-3 | - | - | TGTGCCAGCAGTTACTCGGTGGTGGGAGGGGGGCCGAGAACCGGGGAGCTGTTTTTT | CASSYSVVGGGPRTGELFF
TRBJ1-4 | TRBV3-1 | TRBD1 | - | TGTGCCAGCAGGCAACAGGGGATGGGGGAAAAACTGTTTTTT | CASRQQGMGEKLFF
TRBJ1-5 | TRBV10-3 | - | many | TGTGCCATCAGTGAGTCTACCAAGACCCCAAATAGCAATCAGCCCCAGCATTTT | CAISESTKTPNSNQPQHF
TRBJ1-1 | TRBV28 | - | many | TGTGCCAGCAGTGGTACTTTTGGAGCTTTCTTT | CASSGTFGAFF
TRBJ1-1 | TRBV11-2 | TRBD1 | many | TGTGCCAGCAGCACATACAGGGGGCCGCACACTGAAGCTTTCTTT | CASSTYRGPHTEAFF
TRBJ1-2 | TRBV6-1 | TRBD1 | many | TGTGCCAGCAGTGAGAACAGGGGGCCTAGTTACTATGGCTACACCTTC | CASSENRGPSYYGYTF
TRBJ1-1 | TRBV7-9 | - | - | TGTGCCAGCAGCTTAAACAGCGTGAACACTGAAGCTTTCTTT | CASSLNSVNTEAFF
TRBJ1-1 | TRBV7-9 | TRBD1 | - | TGTGCCAGCAGCACTCGACAGGGGGTGGGGGACACTGAAGCTTTCTTT | CASSTRQGVGDTEAFF
TRBJ2-7 | TRBV11-1 | TRBD1 | - | TGTGCCAGCAGCTCTTGGACAGGGTGGTACGAGCAGTACTTC | CASSSWTGWYEQYF
TRBJ2-7 | TRBV4-1 | - | - | TGCGCCAGCAGCCGGGGGGGCATAGGCGAGCAGTACTTC | CASSRGGIGEQYF
TRBJ1-6 | TRBV30 | - | once | TGTGCCTGGAGCGGCGAGGAGGCCTATAATTCACCCCTCCACTTT | CAWSGEEAYNSPLHF
TRBJ1-5 | TRBV6-2/TRBV6-3 | TRBD1 | many | TGTGCCAGCACGGGACAGGCCGCCTATAGCAATCAGCCCCAGCATTTT | CASTGQAAYSNQPQHF
TRBJ1-1 | TRBV7-6 | TRBD1 | - | TGTGCCAGCAGCTTACGGACAGGGGGCTTAACTGAAGCTTTCTTT | CASSLRTGGLTEAFF
TRBJ2-2 | TRBV12-3/TRBV12-4 | TRBD2 | - | TGTGCCAGCAGTGTGACTAGCGGGGGTACGGAGCTGTTTTTT | CASSVTSGGTELFF
TRBJ1-4 | TRBV7-9 | - | - | TGTGCCAGCAGCTTAGGTTACGGACGAACTGATGAAAAACTGTTTTTT | CASSLGYGRTDEKLFF
TRBJ1-1 | TRBV12-5 | TRBD1 | few | TGTGCTAGCGCGACAGGGATGGGAACTGAAGCTTTCTTT | CASATGMGTEAFF
TRBJ1-5 | TRBV6-5 | - | few | TGTGCCAGCAGTTACGCGGACAATAATCAGCCCCAGCATTTT | CASSYADNNQPQHF
TRBJ1-1 | TRBV2 | - | many | TGTGCCAGCAGCCAGGAGGTTGGGACTGAAGCTTTCTTT | CASSQEVGTEAFF
TRBJ2-5 | TRBV28 | - | many | TGTGCCAGCAGCCCACGAGGTGTTTTGAAGACCCAGTACTTC | CASSPRGVLKTQYF
TRBJ2-5 | TRBV13 | TRBD1 | - | TGTGCCAGCAGCGTGACAGGGTTGGAGACCCAGTACTTC | CASSVTGLETQYF
TRBJ1-1 | TRBV28 | TRBD1 | many | TGTGCCAGCGGAGAGACAGGGATTGGGAACACTGAAGCTTTCTTT | CASGETGIGNTEAFF
TRBJ1-3 | TRBV5-5 | TRBD1 | - | TGTGCCAGCGCGGTCAAGGAACAGGGGAGTGGTAACACCATATATTTT | CASAVKEQGSGNTIYF
TRBJ2-7 | TRBV20-1 | TRBD2 | - | TGCAGTGCTAGAGTCCTAGCGGGAGGTACCCCCTACGAGCAGTACTTC | CSARVLAGGTPYEQYF
TRBJ2-1 | TRBV7-9 | - | few | TGTGCCAGCAGCTTCGGAGGGAACAATGAGCAGTTCTTC | CASSFGGNNEQFF
TRBJ2-5 | TRBV28 | TRBD1 | many | TGTGCCAGCAGTCCTCTCTCGGGACAGGTGACCCAAGAGACCCAGTACTTC | CASSPLSGQVTQETQYF
TRBJ2-7 | TRBV28 | - | many | TGTGCCAGCATTAACCAGAGGCCCTACGAGCAGTACTTC | CASINQRPYEQYF
TRBJ2-7 | TRBV6-1 | - | few | TGTGCCAGCAGTACCCATGCGGGGTTCGAGCAGTACTTC | CASSTHAGFEQYF
TRBJ2-3 | TRBV29-1 | TRBD2 | - | TGCAGCGTTGGGGCTAGCGGGAGCACAGATACGCAGTATTTT | CSVGASGSTDTQYF
TRBJ2-2 | TRBV12-5 | - | - | TGTGCTAGTGGTTTGGGACCTAACACCGGGGAGCTGTTTTTT | CASGLGPNTGELFF
TRBJ2-7 | TRBV9 | TRBD1 | - | TGTGCCAGCAGCGTGTCGACGGGACAGGGGGCCCCCTACGAGCAGTACTTC | CASSVSTGQGAPYEQYF